The source of this T cell receptor beta chain is a study of T-cell reconstitution after alpha-beta-depleted transplantation in children. Looked up from germline, CDR1 is SGHRS and CDR2 is YFSETQ. The ends were cut back, 0 bases at V and 6 bases at J, with 16 bases in the middle. The CDR3 covers 15 residues. This clonotype was detected only a few times. Researchers prepared the TCRbeta library using unique molecular identifiers, the study reports. TCRdb re-called the PCR reads with MiXCR, one entry per CDR3 protein. This table holds some 500,000 distinct CDR3 sequences, 15% to 20% found once. The chain is built from TRBV5-1 and TRBJ2-7, with D perhaps TRBD1 or TRBD2 (5 bases each). The receptor was derived from a human donor who donated a stem cell graft to a child with acute lymphoblastic leukemia. The sample was PBMCs from the stem cell graft donor, taken from the stem cell graft. For the CDR3, the DNA is TGCGCCAGCAGCTTGGCTTACGGGGCTTCTGGCGAGCAGTACTTC. Translating it yields CASSLAYGASGEQYF.